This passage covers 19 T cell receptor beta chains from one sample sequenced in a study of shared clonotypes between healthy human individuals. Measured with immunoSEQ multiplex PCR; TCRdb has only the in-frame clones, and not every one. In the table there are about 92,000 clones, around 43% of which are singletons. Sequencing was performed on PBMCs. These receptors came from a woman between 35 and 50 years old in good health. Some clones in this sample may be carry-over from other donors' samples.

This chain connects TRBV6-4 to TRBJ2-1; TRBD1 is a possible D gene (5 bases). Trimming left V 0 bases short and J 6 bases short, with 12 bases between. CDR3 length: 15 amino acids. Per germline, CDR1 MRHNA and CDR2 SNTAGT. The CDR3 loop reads CASSDSTQGSNEQFF. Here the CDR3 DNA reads TGTGCCAGCAGTGACTCGACCCAGGGTTCCAATGAGCAGTTCTTC.

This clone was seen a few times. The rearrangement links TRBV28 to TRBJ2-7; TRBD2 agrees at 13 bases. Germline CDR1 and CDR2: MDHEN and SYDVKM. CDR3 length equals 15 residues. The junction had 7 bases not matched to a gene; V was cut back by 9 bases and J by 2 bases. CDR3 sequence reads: CASQEGTSGTYEQYF. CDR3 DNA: TGTGCCAGTCAAGAGGGGACTAGCGGGACCTACGAGCAGTACTTC.

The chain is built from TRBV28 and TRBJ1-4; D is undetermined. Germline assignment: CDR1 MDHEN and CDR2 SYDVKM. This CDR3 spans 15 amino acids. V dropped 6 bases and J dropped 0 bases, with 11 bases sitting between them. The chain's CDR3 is CASSKAGTTNEKLFF. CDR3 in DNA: TGTGCCAGCAGCAAGGCAGGAACAACTAATGAAAAACTGTTTTTT.

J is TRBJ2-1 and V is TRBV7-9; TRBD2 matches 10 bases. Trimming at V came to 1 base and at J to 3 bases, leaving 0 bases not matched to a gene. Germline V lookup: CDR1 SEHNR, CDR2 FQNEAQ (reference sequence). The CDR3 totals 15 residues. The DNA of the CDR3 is TGTGCCAGCAGCTTAGGGACTAGCGGCTACAATGAGCAGTTCTTC. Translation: CASSLGTSGYNEQFF.

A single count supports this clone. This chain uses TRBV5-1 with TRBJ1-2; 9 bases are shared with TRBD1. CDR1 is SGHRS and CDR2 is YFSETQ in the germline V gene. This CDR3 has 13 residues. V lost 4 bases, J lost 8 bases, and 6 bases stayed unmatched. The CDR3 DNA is TGCGCCAGCAGCCCGGGACAGGGTCACGGCTACACCTTC. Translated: CASSPGQGHGYTF.

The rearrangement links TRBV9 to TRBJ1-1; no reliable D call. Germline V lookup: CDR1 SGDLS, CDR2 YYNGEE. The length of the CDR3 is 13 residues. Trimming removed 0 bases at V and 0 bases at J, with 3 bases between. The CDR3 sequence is CASSVDLNTEAFF. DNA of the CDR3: TGTGCCAGCAGCGTAGACCTGAACACTGAAGCTTTCTTT.

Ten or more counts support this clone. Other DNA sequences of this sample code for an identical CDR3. The CDR3 DNA is TGTGCCAGCAGGGGGTCTAGCGCTGGATTTTCCCAGTACTTC. As protein: CASRGSSAGFSQYF. The chain combines TRBV2 with TRBJ2-5, with D possibly being TRBD2 (6 bases). This CDR3 spans 14 amino acids. Germline V gene data show CDR1 as SNHLY and CDR2 as FYNNEI. V lost 6 bases, J lost 9 bases, and 20 bases lay in between.

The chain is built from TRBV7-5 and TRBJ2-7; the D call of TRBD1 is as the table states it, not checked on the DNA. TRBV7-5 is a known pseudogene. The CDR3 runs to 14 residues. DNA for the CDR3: TGTGCCAGCAGCTTAGGCGGACAGGCGGACGAGCAGTACTTC. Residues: CASSLGGQADEQYF.

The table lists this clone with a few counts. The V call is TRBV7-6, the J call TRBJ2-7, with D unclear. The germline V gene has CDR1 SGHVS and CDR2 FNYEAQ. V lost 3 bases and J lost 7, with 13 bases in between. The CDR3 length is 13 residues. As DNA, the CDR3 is TGTGCCAGCAGCTTCAACGGCCCTGGGGAGCAGTACTTC. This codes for CASSFNGPGEQYF.

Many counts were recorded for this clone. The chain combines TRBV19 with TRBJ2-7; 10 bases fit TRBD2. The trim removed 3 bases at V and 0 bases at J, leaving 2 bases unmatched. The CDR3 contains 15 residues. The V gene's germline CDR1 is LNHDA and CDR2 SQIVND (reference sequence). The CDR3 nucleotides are TGTGCCAGTAGTATGACTAGCGGGTCCTCCTACGAGCAGTACTTC. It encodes CASSMTSGSSYEQYF.

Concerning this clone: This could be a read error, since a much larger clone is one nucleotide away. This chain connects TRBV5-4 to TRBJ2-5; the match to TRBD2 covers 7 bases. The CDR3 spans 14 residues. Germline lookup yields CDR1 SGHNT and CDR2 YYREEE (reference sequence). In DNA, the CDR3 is TGTGCCGGCAGACCCGAGCGGGATGGGGAGACCCAGTACTTC. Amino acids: CAGRPERDGETQYF.

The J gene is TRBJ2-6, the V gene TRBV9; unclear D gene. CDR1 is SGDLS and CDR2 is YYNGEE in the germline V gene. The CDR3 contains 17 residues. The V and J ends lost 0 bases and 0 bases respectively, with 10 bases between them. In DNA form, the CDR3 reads TGTGCCAGCAGCGTAGGTTACCCCCCCTCTGGGGCCAACGTCCTGACTTTC. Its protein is CASSVGYPPSGANVLTF.

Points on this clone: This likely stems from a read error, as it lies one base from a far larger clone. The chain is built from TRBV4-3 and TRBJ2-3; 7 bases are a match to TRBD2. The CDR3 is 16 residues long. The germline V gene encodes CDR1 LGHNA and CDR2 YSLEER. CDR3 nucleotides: TGCGCCAGCAGCCAACGCGTGGGAGGGAAGACAGATACGCAGTATTTC. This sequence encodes CASSQRVGGKTDTQYF.

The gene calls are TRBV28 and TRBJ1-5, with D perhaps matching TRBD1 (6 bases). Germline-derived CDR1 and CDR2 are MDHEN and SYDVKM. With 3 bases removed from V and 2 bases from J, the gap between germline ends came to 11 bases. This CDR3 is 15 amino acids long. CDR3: CASSFSGAGNQPQHF. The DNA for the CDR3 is TGTGCCAGCAGTTTTTCAGGGGCGGGCAATCAGCCCCAGCATTTT.

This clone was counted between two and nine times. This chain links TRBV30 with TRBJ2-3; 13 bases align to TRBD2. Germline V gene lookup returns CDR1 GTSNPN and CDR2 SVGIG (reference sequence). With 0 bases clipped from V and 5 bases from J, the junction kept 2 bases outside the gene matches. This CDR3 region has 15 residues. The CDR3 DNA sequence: TGTGCCTGGAGTGTACTAGCGGGAGGGGGAGATACGCAGTATTTT. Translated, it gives CAWSVLAGGGDTQYF.

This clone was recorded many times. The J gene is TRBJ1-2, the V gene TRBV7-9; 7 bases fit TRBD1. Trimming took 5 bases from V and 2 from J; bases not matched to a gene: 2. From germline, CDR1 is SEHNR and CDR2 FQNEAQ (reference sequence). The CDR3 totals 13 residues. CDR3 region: CASSPQGNYGYTF. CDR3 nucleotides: TGTGCCAGCAGCCCACAGGGGAACTATGGCTACACCTTC.

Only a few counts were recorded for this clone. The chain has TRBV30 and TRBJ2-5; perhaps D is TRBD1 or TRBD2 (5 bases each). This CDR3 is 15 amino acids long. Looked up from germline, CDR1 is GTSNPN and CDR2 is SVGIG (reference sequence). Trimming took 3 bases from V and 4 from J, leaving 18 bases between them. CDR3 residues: CAWSHKYTGTETQYF. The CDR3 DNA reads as TGTGCCTGGAGCCATAAATACACGGGGACAGAGACCCAGTACTTC.

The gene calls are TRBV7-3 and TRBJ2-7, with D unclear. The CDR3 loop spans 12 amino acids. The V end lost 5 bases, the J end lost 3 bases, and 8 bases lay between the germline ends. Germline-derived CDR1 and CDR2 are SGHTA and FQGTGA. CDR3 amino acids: CASSPRCYEQYF. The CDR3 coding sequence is TGTGCCAGCAGCCCGAGATGCTACGAGCAGTACTTC.

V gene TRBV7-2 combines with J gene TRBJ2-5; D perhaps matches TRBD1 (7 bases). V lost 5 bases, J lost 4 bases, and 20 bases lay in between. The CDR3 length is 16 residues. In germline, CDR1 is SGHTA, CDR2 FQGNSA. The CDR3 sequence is CASSLIGGGVGETQYF. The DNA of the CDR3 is TGTGCCAGCAGCCTCATCGGAGGGGGCGTGGGAGAGACCCAGTACTTC.